The 24 T cell receptor beta chains reported below all come from one sample, sequenced in a study of blood T cells in healthy people across ages. The use of a sample-barcoded 5' primer and a J-beta primer mix characterized a second PCR of roughly 6 to 11 cycles. One entry per CDR3 protein results from TCRdb running MiXCR on the 5' RACE reads. The sample records 1.5 million to 2 million distinct CDR3 sequences, 25% to 30% being singletons. Sequencing input: blood. The receptor source for this set is a woman aged 30 to 39 in good health.

There are a few counts of this clonotype. This chain joins TRBV6-1 and TRBJ1-2; D possibly corresponds to TRBD1 (6 bases). Germline assignment: CDR1 MNHNS and CDR2 SASEGT. The V gene lost 5 bases and the J gene lost 1 base, with 17 bases spanning the gap. The CDR3 runs to 16 residues. CDR3 loop: CASSRGAAHLNYGYTF. The CDR3 DNA reads TGTGCCAGCAGTAGGGGGGCTGCACACCTTAACTATGGCTACACCTTC.

Only one count was recorded for this clonotype. A clone one base away is much larger, so this may be a read error. The chain employs TRBV20-1 and TRBJ2-5, with a weak D call TRBD2 (6 bases). CDR3 length: 14 residues. CDR1 and CDR2 (germline): DFQATT, SNEGSKA (reference sequence). Trimming shortened V by 3 bases and J by 11 bases, and 22 bases separated the two germline ends. CDR3: CSASRRESDNEQYF. The CDR3 nucleotides read TGCAGTGCTAGTCGTCGGGAGTCCGACAATGAGCAGTACTTC.

The chain employs TRBV10-2 and TRBJ2-4; D possibly corresponds to TRBD2 (6 bases). Trimming pared 7 bases from V and 6 bases from J, leaving 10 bases between. The CDR3 sequence is 12 residues long. Germline-derived CDR1 and CDR2 are WSHSY and SAAADI. CDR3 coding DNA: TGCGCCAGCACGGAGGGCCGAAACATTCAGTACTTC. Translated: CASTEGRNIQYF.

Details on this clonotype: Germline and junction disagree at one end, which may indicate a read error. CDR3 amino acids: CSVEPGLKNIRYF. CDR3 DNA sequence: TGCAGCGTTGAACCAGGGCTCAAAAACATTCGGTACTTC. The rearrangement joins TRBV29-1 to TRBJ2-4, with a tentative D call TRBD1 (5 bases). Germline CDR1 SQVTM, CDR2 ANQGSEA. This CDR3 spans 13 amino acids.

This chain connects TRBV4-1 to TRBJ2-1, with D possibly being TRBD2 (6 bases). The CDR3 loop spans 15 amino acids. Germline CDR1 and CDR2: MGHRA and YSYEKL. The ends were cut back, 0 bases at V and 2 bases at J, with 8 bases in the middle. This CDR3 is CASSQEASAYNEQFF. The CDR3 nucleotides read TGCGCCAGCAGCCAAGAAGCTAGCGCCTACAATGAGCAGTTCTTC.

Concerning this clonotype itself: A much more abundant neighbour one base away suggests this may be a read error. The chain has TRBV7-3 and TRBJ2-5; D could derive from TRBD1 or TRBD2 (5 bases each). The CDR3 has 15 residues. V was trimmed by 6 bases and J by 5 bases, leaving 19 bases between them. CDR1 is SGHTA, CDR2 FQGTGA, per germline. The CDR3 region is CASSVGSGRHETQYF. DNA for the CDR3: TGTGCCAGCAGTGTAGGGTCGGGACGTCACGAGACCCAGTACTTC.

The J gene is TRBJ2-7, the V gene TRBV24-1; weak D call: TRBD2 (5 bases). The end of the DNA is better explained by TRBJ2-5, so the J call may be wrong. This CDR3 contains 14 residues. Germline CDR1 KGHDR, CDR2 SFDVKD. The CDR3 DNA reads TGTGCCGTGGGAGAGACCTCTTTCAGGGAGACCCAGTACTTC. Its protein is CAVGETSFRETQYF.

About this clonotype: A junction end diverges from the germline sequence, so it may reflect a read error. The chain uses TRBV20-1 and TRBJ2-7, with a possible D match to TRBD1 (6 bases). Looked up from germline, CDR1 is DFQATT and CDR2 is SNEGSKA (reference sequence). The CDR3 extends over 16 amino acids. CDR3 in DNA: TGCAGTGCTAGAGGGGGGCAGCCCCTAGGCCCCTACGGGCAGTACTTC. Its protein is CSARGGQPLGPYGQYF.

The V call is TRBV5-1, the J call TRBJ2-1, with a tentative D call TRBD1 (6 bases). The ends were cut back, 2 bases at V and 4 bases at J, with 13 bases in the middle. Germline V gene sequence: CDR1 SGHRS, CDR2 YFSETQ. The CDR3 is 15 amino acids. CDR3 nucleotides: TGCGCCAGCAGCTTTACTGCAGGGGTTTACAATGAGCAGTTCTTC. Amino acids: CASSFTAGVYNEQFF.

Here the CDR3 reads CATSRDTSNQPQHF. Here the CDR3 DNA reads TGTGCCACCAGCAGAGATACGAGCAATCAGCCCCAGCATTTT. The chain employs TRBV15 and TRBJ1-5, with D unclear. Per germline, CDR1 LNHNV and CDR2 YYDKDF (reference sequence). The V gene lost 0 bases and the J gene lost 1 base, with 4 bases spanning the gap. The CDR3 runs to 14 residues.

This clonotype has ten or more counts. The J gene is TRBJ2-5, the V gene TRBV9; the match to TRBD1 covers 9 bases. Per the germline V gene, CDR1 is SGDLS and CDR2 is YYNGEE. The CDR3 runs to 15 residues. The trim removed 3 bases at V and 4 bases at J, leaving 7 bases unmatched. The DNA for the CDR3 is TGTGCCAGCAGCGCGACAGGGGGAGCAAGAGAGACCCAGTACTTC. The encoded protein is CASSATGGARETQYF.

This chain connects TRBV13 to TRBJ2-1; 13 positions agree with TRBD2. The CDR3 runs 18 residues. The J segment lost 4 bases and the V segment lost 4 bases, leaving 10 bases of the junction unmatched. CDR1 PRHDT and CDR2 FYEKMQ come from the germline V gene (reference sequence). The CDR3 DNA sequence: TGTGCCAGCAGCTCACGGACTAGCGGGAGATCCACTTACAATGAGCAGTTCTTC. Translated, it gives CASSSRTSGRSTYNEQFF.

The chain has TRBV12-3 or TRBV12-4 and TRBJ2-3; 11 bases line up with TRBD2. The V and J ends lost 1 base and 3 bases, in that order; junction bases with no gene match: 12. There are 19 residues in the CDR3. The chain's CDR3 is CASSLEPSGGISRTDTQYF. DNA for the CDR3: TGTGCCAGCAGTTTAGAGCCTAGCGGGGGGATCTCTAGAACAGATACGCAGTATTTT.

This chain connects TRBV5-1 to TRBJ2-3, with unresolved D. The germline V gene has CDR1 SGHRS and CDR2 YFSETQ. The CDR3 has 16 residues. The ends were cut back, 4 bases at V and 3 bases at J, with 18 bases in the middle. CDR3 sequence reads: CASSLPRRATTDTQYF. The CDR3 DNA reads as TGCGCCAGCAGCCTACCCCGCCGCGCTACGACAGATACGCAGTATTTT.

This clonotype was counted a few times. This rearrangement joins TRBV5-1 to TRBJ2-7, with TRBD1 identical over 8 bases. Per the germline V gene, CDR1 is SGHRS and CDR2 is YFSETQ. CDR3 size: 14 residues. Trimming removed 9 bases from V and 4 bases from J; junction bases left unmatched: 12. CDR3 region: CANLGQGRIYEQYF. The CDR3, as DNA: TGCGCCAACCTCGGACAGGGCAGAATATACGAGCAGTACTTC.

About this clonotype: A junction boundary mismatches the germline segment, possibly from a read error. The rearrangement uses TRBV5-5 and TRBJ2-5, with 12 nucleotides matching TRBD2. Germline V gene lookup returns CDR1 SGHKS and CDR2 YYEKEE (reference sequence). The CDR3 is 15 residues long. The DNA of the CDR3 is TGTGTCAGCAGGAGGACTAGCGGGACGGGGGAGACCCAGTACTTC. Its translation: CVSRRTSGTGETQYF.

The chain links TRBV6-1 to TRBJ1-2; no reliable D call. The V end lost 6 bases, the J end lost 9 bases, and 14 bases lay between the germline ends. The CDR3 extends over 12 amino acids. Germline V gene lookup returns CDR1 MNHNS and CDR2 SASEGT. CDR3 loop: CASSMGGLSYTF. The CDR3 region has the DNA TGTGCCAGCAGCATGGGAGGGTTGAGCTACACCTTC.

V is TRBV7-6 and J is TRBJ2-1; 12 bases are shared with TRBD2. V was pared by 5 bases and J by 7 bases, with 9 bases of the junction left unmatched. The length of the CDR3 is 16 residues. Germline CDR1 and CDR2: SGHVS and FNYEAQ. CDR3 sequence (DNA): TGTGCCAGCAGCACCTGGACTAGCGGGGTGAAGAATGAGCAGTTCTTC. It is translated as CASSTWTSGVKNEQFF.

As for this clonotype: One end of the junction fails to match germline, which may point to a read error. The chain couples TRBV4-3 to TRBJ2-7; 9 positions match TRBD1. The germline V gene encodes CDR1 LGHNA and CDR2 YSLEER. The CDR3 runs 14 residues. The CDR3 here is CASNQDRGDYEQYF. As DNA, the CDR3 is TGCGCCAGCAACCAAGACAGGGGGGACTACGAGCAGTACTTC.

This clonotype occurred a few times. The genes are TRBV5-1 and TRBJ2-3; 8 nucleotides agree with TRBD2. This CDR3 has 14 amino acids. The V gene's germline CDR1 is SGHRS and CDR2 YFSETQ. V was clipped by 4 bases and J by 2 bases; unmatched bases: 3. The CDR3 sequence is CASSAGGVTDTQYF. Here the CDR3 DNA reads TGCGCCAGCAGCGCGGGGGGAGTCACAGATACGCAGTATTTT.

This clonotype was recorded a few times. An end of the junction does not agree with germline; a read error may underlie this. The genes are TRBV11-2 and TRBJ1-1; D is unresolved. Germline values: CDR1 SGHAT, CDR2 FQNNGV. The CDR3 loop spans 14 amino acids. The CDR3 region has the DNA TGTGCCAGTAGCTTAGATGGGGATTTCTCTGAAGCTTTCTTT. It specifies CASSLDGDFSEAFF.

The gene calls are TRBV5-1 and TRBJ2-1; D is undetermined. V lost 3 bases to trimming and J lost 2 bases, with 9 bases between them. Germline V CDR1 and CDR2: SGHRS, YFSETQ. The CDR3 totals 14 residues. The CDR3 loop reads CASSSPGAYNEQFF. CDR3 coding DNA: TGCGCCAGCAGCTCACCGGGCGCCTACAATGAGCAGTTCTTC.

The V gene is TRBV28, the J gene TRBJ1-2; no firm D call. Per germline, CDR1 MDHEN and CDR2 SYDVKM. The V end lost 2 bases, the J end lost 0 bases, and 10 bases lay between the germline ends. This CDR3 contains 15 residues. The CDR3 loop reads CASSLKGKANYGYTF. CDR3 in DNA: TGTGCCAGCAGTTTAAAAGGGAAAGCTAACTATGGCTACACCTTC.

This clonotype was seen only a few times. The gene calls are TRBV29-1 and TRBJ1-2; D is possibly TRBD1 (5 bases). V lost 8 bases and J 6 bases, leaving 22 bases between the germline ends. Germline V gives CDR1 SQVTM, CDR2 ANQGSEA. This CDR3 comprises 14 residues. The CDR3 region is CSLQDGGERNGYTF. As DNA, the CDR3 is TGCAGCCTTCAGGACGGAGGGGAGCGAAATGGCTACACCTTC.